This T cell receptor (beta chain) was observed in a study of blood T cell repertoires in COVID-19. Turning to the study itself: Italy, Spain and the United States were the sources of the convalescent and acute COVID-19 samples.

V dropped 8 bases and J dropped 6 bases, with 10 bases sitting between them. This CDR3 region has 11 residues. In germline, CDR1 is LNHDA, CDR2 SQIVND (reference sequence). Per the authors' pipeline: From reference gene primer amplification, estimates of nucleated cell counts were derived. Clones were sequenced by immunoSEQ multiplex PCR, and TCRdb holds only the in-frame ones, with some missing. V and J calls and clone size are given by that table; D and trimming were obtained from the DNA. The sample has around 170,000 clones, about 80% seen once. The sample comprised PBMCs or T cells enriched from blood (not recorded which). V is TRBV19 and J is TRBJ1-1; D gene uncertain. The sequence derives from a man between 50 and 59 years old who had recovered from COVID-19. This CDR3 reads CASSRGPEAFF. The CDR3 coding sequence is TGTGCCAGTTCGAGAGGGCCTGAAGCTTTCTTT.